The clone carrying this T cell receptor beta chain came up once. Its cognate antigen is unknown. These data belong to a study of T cell responses to AZD1222 COVID-19 vaccine. Background on the study: Both about-4-week and about-12-week second-dose recipients were combined. Study-level results: Possibly, clonal diversity was underestimated; donors were largely white British and included more females. Reportedly, nearly half the spike-specific TCRs target unmutated variant regions.

Clones were sequenced by immunoSEQ multiplex PCR, and TCRdb holds only the in-frame ones, with some missing. Of some 94,000 clones in the sample, roughly 87% were seen once. Trimming cost V 9 bases and J 4 bases; bases outside gene matches: 8. CDR3 length equals 13 residues. Per germline, CDR1 SNHLY and CDR2 FYNNEI. This chain connects TRBV2 to TRBJ1-2, with TRBD1 matching over 7 bases. The source was peripheral blood, collected on day 0 of AZD1222 vaccination. The sequence derives from an adult in good health. CDR3 nucleotide sequence: TGTGCCAGTAGAGACAGGGCCCCCTATGGCTACACCTTC. Its translation: CASRDRAPYGYTF. The full variable domain, with the rest looked up from reference TRBV2 and TRBJ1-2, is EPEVTQTPSHQVTQMGQEVILRCVPISNHLYFYWYRQILGQKVEFLVSFYNNEISEKSEIFDDQFSVERPDGSNFTLKIRSTKLEDSAMYFCASRDRAPYGYTFGSGTRLTVV.